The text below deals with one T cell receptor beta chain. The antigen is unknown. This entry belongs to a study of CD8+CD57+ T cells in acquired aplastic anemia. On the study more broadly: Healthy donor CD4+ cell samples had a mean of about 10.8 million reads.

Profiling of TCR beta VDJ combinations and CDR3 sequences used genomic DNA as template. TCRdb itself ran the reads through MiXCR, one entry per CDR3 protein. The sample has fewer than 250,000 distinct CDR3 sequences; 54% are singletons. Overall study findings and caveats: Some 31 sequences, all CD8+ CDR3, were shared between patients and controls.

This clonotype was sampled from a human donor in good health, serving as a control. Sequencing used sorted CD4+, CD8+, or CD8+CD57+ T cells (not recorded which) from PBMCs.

CDR3 protein: CASRFNRGWEASQETQYF. CDR3 sequence (DNA): TGTGCCAGCAGATTTAACAGGGGCTGGGAAGCCTCCCAAGAGACCCAGTACTTC. The rearrangement joins TRBV12-3 or TRBV12-4 to TRBJ2-5; 7 bases map to TRBD1. The CDR3 runs 18 residues. With 6 bases clipped from V and 1 base from J, the junction kept 17 bases outside the gene matches.